These 26 T cell receptor beta chains came from one sample sequenced in a study of shared clonotypes between healthy human individuals. Sequenced by immunoSEQ multiplex PCR; TCRdb stores in-frame clones only, minus some. The sample gives roughly 1,000,000 clones, about 80% of which show up once; roughly 0.61% is in the top ten. The specimen was memory CD4+ T cells from PBMCs. Subset defined: CD45RA-negative fraction. The origin of the receptors is a man between 18 and 29 years old in good health. Some clones in this sample may be carry-over from other donors' samples.

The chain couples TRBV5-1 to TRBJ2-7; D gene ambiguous. The CDR3 is 14 amino acids. CDR1 SGHRS and CDR2 YFSETQ come from the germline V gene. Trimming pared 3 bases from V and 2 bases from J, leaving 12 bases between. The DNA for the CDR3 is TGCGCCAGCAGCTCACCGGGTCCCCCCTACGAGCAGTACTTC. This encodes CASSSPGPPYEQYF.

V and J are TRBV2 and TRBJ1-1; D is uncertain. The germline V and J ends were trimmed by 6 bases and 3 bases, with 11 bases remaining between them. The V gene's germline CDR1 is SNHLY and CDR2 FYNNEI. This CDR3 has 13 residues. The CDR3: CASSAEGDTEAFF. DNA for the CDR3: TGTGCCAGCAGCGCGGAGGGCGACACTGAAGCTTTCTTT.

This rearrangement joins TRBV20-1 to TRBJ1-4; D is unclear. The V gene lost 5 bases and the J gene lost 6 bases, with 7 bases spanning the gap. CDR3 length: 11 residues. Germline lookup yields CDR1 DFQATT and CDR2 SNEGSKA (reference sequence). Here the CDR3 reads CSARHYEKLFF. The CDR3 nucleotides read TGCAGTGCTCGGCACTATGAAAAACTGTTTTTT.

This rearrangement joins TRBV27 to TRBJ2-1; 7 positions match TRBD2. CDR1 and CDR2 from the germline V gene are MNHEY and SMNVEV (reference sequence). This CDR3 is 17 amino acids long. V lost 3 bases and J lost 8; bases outside the gene matches: 16. As DNA, the CDR3 is TGTGCCAGCAGTTTCTCCACTAGCGACCTACATAGCTATGAGCAGTTCTTC. It codes for CASSFSTSDLHSYEQFF.

The chain recombines TRBV5-1 with TRBJ2-7, with D unresolved. The CDR3 totals 13 residues. Germline-derived CDR1 and CDR2 are SGHRS and YFSETQ. Trimming took 4 bases from V and 2 from J, leaving 10 bases between them. Written as DNA, the CDR3 is TGCGCCAGCAGCCCGGGTCCTCCCTACGAGCAGTACTTC. Translated, it gives CASSPGPPYEQYF. The entire variable domain, with the rest obtained from reference TRBV5-1 and TRBJ2-7, is as follows: KAGVTQTPRYLIKTRGQQVTLSCSPISGHRSVSWYQQTPGQGLQFLFEYFSETQRNKGNFPGRFSGRQFSNSRSEMNVSTLELGDSALYLCASSPGPPYEQYFGPGTRLTVT.

V and J are TRBV28 and TRBJ2-6; D call uncertain. Deletions cut 5 bases from V and 9 bases from J, with 17 bases between. CDR1 is MDHEN and CDR2 is SYDVKM in the germline V gene. The length of the CDR3 is 15 residues. The chain's CDR3 is CASSGVRVVVNVLTF. In DNA form, the CDR3 reads TGTGCCAGCAGTGGAGTCCGGGTAGTGGTCAACGTCCTGACTTTC.

The genes are TRBV28 and TRBJ2-5; the match to TRBD1 covers 10 bases. There are 16 residues in the CDR3. CDR1 is MDHEN, CDR2 SYDVKM, per germline. Losses at the gene ends were 5 bases for V and 4 bases for J; bases not matched to a gene: 10. In nucleotides, the CDR3 is TGTGCCAGCAGTCCCCACCCGACAGGGGGCAGAGAGACCCAGTACTTC. Protein sequence: CASSPHPTGGRETQYF.

V usage is TRBV30 and J usage is TRBJ1-2, with D unresolved. The V end lost 6 bases, the J end lost 6 bases, and 23 bases lay between the germline ends. The CDR3 consists of 15 residues. Germline V lookup: CDR1 GTSNPN, CDR2 SVGIG (reference sequence). The CDR3 nucleotides read TGTGCCTGCCTCTGGGGTTCCGGGGAAGTCCATGGCTACACCTTC. Its protein is CACLWGSGEVHGYTF.

The chain joins TRBV14 to TRBJ2-7; perhaps TRBD2 as D (5 bases). Trimming removed 3 bases at V and 2 bases at J, with 26 bases between. This CDR3 is built from 19 residues. The germline CDR1 and CDR2 sequences are SGHDN and FVKESK. The CDR3 coding sequence is TGTGCCAGCAGCCAGGTTGAGAGACGTAAGGAGGTTGGCCCCTACGAGCAGTACTTC. Protein product: CASSQVERRKEVGPYEQYF.

A word on this clone: A read error may explain this, as a much larger clone is one base away. The identical CDR3 is also encoded by other nucleotide sequences in the sample. The chain links TRBV29-1 to TRBJ1-2; D gene uncertain. The germline CDR1 and CDR2 sequences are SQVTM and ANQGSEA. V was trimmed by 4 bases and J by 4 bases, leaving 13 bases between them. This CDR3 contains 13 residues. CDR3 DNA sequence: TGCAGCGTTGTGACGCCCAGAATCTATGGCTACACCTTC. It translates to CSVVTPRIYGYTF.

This rearrangement joins TRBV9 to TRBJ2-2, with 11 bases matching TRBD2. J was trimmed by 5 bases and V by 2 bases; bases with no gene match: 2. There are 15 residues in the CDR3. The germline CDR1 and CDR2 sequences are SGDLS and YYNGEE. The CDR3 DNA sequence: TGTGCCAGCAGCGTCGGGACTAGCGGAACCGGGGAGCTGTTTTTT. Protein product: CASSVGTSGTGELFF.

The J gene is TRBJ2-7, the V gene TRBV2; D gene unclear. CDR3 length: 10 residues. Germline CDR1 SNHLY, CDR2 FYNNEI. Trimming cost V 7 bases and J 6 bases, with 7 bases left between them. CDR3 amino acids: CASTRVEQYF. CDR3 in DNA: TGTGCCAGCACCCGGGTCGAGCAGTACTTC.

This chain connects TRBV10-3 to TRBJ2-1, with D possibly being TRBD1 (5 bases). V lost 4 bases and J 2 bases, leaving 15 bases between the germline ends. From germline, CDR1 is ENHRY and CDR2 SYGVKD. This CDR3 has 16 residues. CDR3 nucleotide sequence: TGTGCCATCAGTGTTACAGGTTATCTTCCCTACAATGAGCAGTTCTTC. This translates into CAISVTGYLPYNEQFF.

The V gene is TRBV6-5, the J gene TRBJ1-2, with D perhaps matching TRBD1 (6 bases). V was cut by 3 bases and J by 13 bases, with 24 bases left in between. Germline CDR1 reads MNHEY; CDR2 reads SVGAGI. The CDR3 consists of 15 residues. The CDR3 DNA follows: TGTGCCAGCAGTTATTCAACCACAGACCTGGGGGCGCGCACCTTC. The encoded protein is CASSYSTTDLGARTF.

The chain is built from TRBV18 and TRBJ2-2, with 9 bases matching TRBD2. CDR1 is KGHSH and CDR2 is LQKENI in the germline V gene. V lost 1 base, J lost 0 bases, and 9 bases stayed unmatched. This CDR3 is 19 amino acids long. The chain's CDR3 is CASSPRNLAGPANTGELFF. DNA of the CDR3: TGTGCCAGCTCACCACGGAACCTAGCGGGGCCCGCGAACACCGGGGAGCTGTTTTTT.

In this sample, this clone turned up a few times. The chain employs TRBV30 and TRBJ2-7; no firm D call. CDR3 length equals 14 residues. Trimming cost V 7 bases and J 0 bases, with 16 bases left between them. In germline, CDR1 is GTSNPN, CDR2 SVGIG (reference sequence). The CDR3 coding sequence is TGTGCCTCCAAAAATTCAGGCCTCTCCTACGAGCAGTACTTC. This translates into CASKNSGLSYEQYF.

The rearrangement joins TRBV27 to TRBJ2-1; 8 nucleotides match TRBD1. Germline trimming cut 6 bases from V and 6 bases from J; bases unmatched to any gene: 7. Germline CDR1 is MNHEY and CDR2 is SMNVEV (reference sequence). This CDR3 has 14 amino acids. DNA of the CDR3: TGTGCCAGCAGCCTATCAGGGGGCCCCAATGAGCAGTTCTTC. Translation: CASSLSGGPNEQFF.

The rearrangement links TRBV5-6 to TRBJ1-2, with a tentative D call TRBD1 (5 bases). V gave up 6 bases and J gave up 8 bases, with 17 bases separating them. The CDR3 has 13 amino acids. The germline V gene encodes CDR1 SGHDT and CDR2 YYEEEE. The CDR3 DNA is TGTGCCAGCACGCGCGGGATAGAGGGGGGCTACACCTTC. Translating it yields CASTRGIEGGYTF.

This chain connects TRBV30 to TRBJ1-5; D not resolved. Germline lookup yields CDR1 GTSNPN and CDR2 SVGIG (reference sequence). V lost 5 bases, J lost 4 bases, and 9 bases lay in between. The CDR3 is made up of 12 amino acids. The DNA for the CDR3 is TGTGCCTGGGGACGGCTAAATCAGCCCCAGCATTTT. Its protein is CAWGRLNQPQHF. Using reference TRBV30 and TRBJ1-5 for the parts outside the CDR3, the full variable domain is SQTIHQWPATLVQPVGSPLSLECTVEGTSNPNLYWYRQAAGRGLQLLFYSVGIGQISSEVPQNLSASRPQDRQFILSSKKLLLSDSGFYLCAWGRLNQPQHFGDGTRLSIL.

This clone came up once. The chain joins TRBV4-3 to TRBJ2-1, with 10 bases matching TRBD2. Germline CDR1 LGHNA, CDR2 YSLEER. V shed 4 bases, J shed 7 bases, and the junction held 10 bases outside the gene matches. This CDR3 region has 16 residues. CDR3 region: CASSRLLAGYENEQFF. The CDR3 coding sequence is TGCGCCAGCAGCCGCCTACTAGCGGGGTACGAGAATGAGCAGTTCTTC.

This clone was recorded a few times. The chain has TRBV28 and TRBJ1-1; D might be TRBD1 (5 bases). The CDR3 has 14 residues. Germline-derived CDR1 and CDR2 are MDHEN and SYDVKM. Trimming left V 5 bases short and J 5 bases short, with 15 bases between. The CDR3 sequence is CASSPEKGWTEAFF. In DNA, the CDR3 is TGTGCCAGCAGTCCCGAAAAGGGGTGGACTGAAGCTTTCTTT.

V and J are TRBV28 and TRBJ1-1; weak D call: TRBD1 (6 bases). The length of the CDR3 is 14 residues. V was clipped by 5 bases and J by 4 bases, with 14 bases between them. The germline gives CDR1 MDHEN, CDR2 SYDVKM. CDR3 in amino acids: CASSNQGRGTEAFF. The DNA of the CDR3 is TGTGCCAGCAGTAATCAGGGGAGAGGCACTGAAGCTTTCTTT.

This clone has just a few counts. The chain uses TRBV7-3 and TRBJ1-2; 7 nucleotides align to TRBD1. The CDR3 contains 16 residues. Trimming took 1 base from V and 4 from J; bases not matched to a gene: 9. Germline CDR1 is SGHTA and CDR2 is FQGTGA. The CDR3 is CASSLNPRGTTYGYTF. The CDR3 coding sequence is TGTGCCAGCAGCTTAAACCCCAGGGGGACCACCTATGGCTACACCTTC.

A few counts support this clone. The gene calls are TRBV30 and TRBJ1-6; D not resolved. This CDR3 is built from 12 residues. V was pared by 1 base and J by 6 bases, with 4 bases between. Germline values: CDR1 GTSNPN, CDR2 SVGIG (reference sequence). The CDR3 here is CAWSDLNSPLHF. For the CDR3, the DNA is TGTGCCTGGAGTGACCTTAATTCACCCCTCCACTTT.

As for this clone: Other DNA sequences in this sample translate to the same CDR3. CDR3 amino acids: CASSQELAGGKQFF. CDR3 bases: TGTGCCAGCAGCCAAGAGCTAGCGGGAGGCAAGCAGTTCTTC. The V gene is TRBV4-2, the J gene TRBJ2-1; TRBD2 aligns across 11 bases. The CDR3 has 14 amino acids. V shed 0 bases, J shed 11 bases, and the junction held 3 bases outside the gene matches. Germline V lookup: CDR1 LGHNA, CDR2 YNFKEQ.

This sequence joins TRBV19 and TRBJ2-7; perhaps TRBD1 as D (5 bases). CDR1 and CDR2 (germline): LNHDA, SQIVND (reference sequence). The V gene lost 4 bases and the J gene lost 0 bases, with 13 bases spanning the gap. The CDR3 sequence is 15 residues long. CDR3 amino acids: CASSKGRGSSYEQYF. The CDR3 DNA is TGTGCCAGTAGTAAGGGTAGGGGTTCCTCCTACGAGCAGTACTTC.